One and the same sample provided the 26 T cell receptor beta chains below, sequenced in a study of cytomegalovirus exposure and HLA in healthy donors. Amplification used 60 Vbeta primers and 13 Jbeta primers. Libraries were prepared by immunoSEQ multiplex PCR; TCRdb keeps only in-frame clonotypes and omits some of them. The sample records roughly 100,000 clones, over 60% being singletons. The sample consisted of PBMCs. The receptor set was obtained from a male donor in good health and CMV-seropositive.

CDR3 sequence: CASSRTGGTEAFF. CDR3 nucleotides: TGTGCCAGCAGTCGGACAGGGGGCACTGAAGCTTTCTTT. V usage is TRBV2 and J usage is TRBJ1-1; 10 nucleotides agree with TRBD1. V lost 5 bases to trimming and J lost 4 bases; unmatched junction nucleotides: 1. The CDR3 has 13 residues. Looked up from germline, CDR1 is SNHLY and CDR2 is FYNNEI. Looking up the rest from reference TRBV2 and TRBJ1-1 gives the full variable domain: EPEVTQTPSHQVTQMGQEVILRCVPISNHLYFYWYRQILGQKVEFLVSFYNNEISEKSEIFDDQFSVERPDGSNFTLKIRSTKLEDSAMYFCASSRTGGTEAFFGQGTRLTVV.

This rearrangement joins TRBV7-8 to TRBJ1-2; TRBD1 might be the D (5 bases). CDR1 and CDR2 (germline): SGHVS, FQNEAQ. CDR3 length: 14 amino acids. V was pared by 0 bases and J by 4 bases, with 9 bases between. Here the CDR3 DNA reads TGTGCCAGCAGCTTAGCTCAGGGCTTCTATGGCTACACCTTC. As protein: CASSLAQGFYGYTF. The variable domain in full, completed from reference TRBV7-8 and TRBJ1-2, reads GAGVSQSPRYKVAKRGQDVALRCDPISGHVSLFWYQQALGQGPEFLTYFQNEAQLDKSGLPSDRFFAERPEGSVSTLKIQRTQQEDSAVYLCASSLAQGFYGYTFGSGTRLTVV.

The chain recombines TRBV27 with TRBJ2-3; 10 bases fit TRBD2. This CDR3 region has 15 residues. The J segment lost 5 bases and the V segment lost 6 bases, leaving 8 bases of the junction unmatched. Germline assignment: CDR1 MNHEY and CDR2 SMNVEV (reference sequence). DNA for the CDR3: TGTGCCAGCAGCTCCAGCGGGAGGGCGATAGATACGCAGTATTTT. This codes for CASSSSGRAIDTQYF.

The chain uses TRBV7-2 and TRBJ2-1; 10 bases line up with TRBD2. CDR3 length: 15 amino acids. From germline, CDR1 is SGHTA and CDR2 FQGNSA. Germline trimming cut 2 bases from V and 5 bases from J; bases unmatched to any gene: 3. CDR3 sequence: CASSLTSGVDNEQFF. CDR3 sequence (DNA): TGTGCCAGCAGCTTAACTAGCGGGGTGGACAATGAGCAGTTCTTC.

This rearrangement joins TRBV7-2 to TRBJ2-4; D is perhaps TRBD2 (6 bases). Germline values: CDR1 SGHTA, CDR2 FQGNSA. The V gene lost 3 bases and the J gene lost 2 bases, with 8 bases spanning the gap. The CDR3 length is 14 residues. DNA of the CDR3: TGTGCCAGCAGCTTGGAGGGGTCCAAAAACATTCAGTACTTC. This sequence encodes CASSLEGSKNIQYF.

The V gene is TRBV25-1, the J gene TRBJ2-4, with a possible D match to TRBD1 (5 bases). This CDR3 contains 13 residues. Germline assignment: CDR1 MGHDK and CDR2 SYGVNS. Trimming left V 5 bases short and J 5 bases short, with 10 bases between. The CDR3 loop reads CASSMWGENIQYF. In nucleotides, the CDR3 is TGTGCCAGCAGTATGTGGGGCGAAAACATTCAGTACTTC.

The chain links TRBV4-2 to TRBJ2-7; D unresolved. The V end lost 1 base, the J end lost 0 bases, and 10 bases lay between the germline ends. The CDR3 totals 15 residues. CDR1 and CDR2 from the germline V gene are LGHNA and YNFKEQ. The CDR3: CASSQGAMRSYEQYF. CDR3 sequence (DNA): TGTGCCAGCAGCCAAGGAGCTATGCGCTCCTACGAGCAGTACTTC.

The chain employs TRBV9 and TRBJ2-2; no definite D call. In germline, CDR1 is SGDLS, CDR2 YYNGEE. This CDR3 region has 14 residues. The ends were cut back, 1 base at V and 1 base at J, with 5 bases in the middle. Written as DNA, the CDR3 is TGTGCCAGCAGCGTAACGGGGAACACCGGGGAGCTGTTTTTT. It encodes CASSVTGNTGELFF.

The chain couples TRBV2 to TRBJ2-7; a weak D match, TRBD2 (6 bases). There are 14 residues in the CDR3. Germline V gene data show CDR1 as SNHLY and CDR2 as FYNNEI. V was clipped by 4 bases and J by 0 bases, with 10 bases between them. The CDR3 nucleotides are TGTGCCAGCAGTGCCCGGGACTCCTCCTACGAGCAGTACTTC. Its translation: CASSARDSSYEQYF. Full variable domain (missing parts from reference TRBV2 and TRBJ2-7): EPEVTQTPSHQVTQMGQEVILRCVPISNHLYFYWYRQILGQKVEFLVSFYNNEISEKSEIFDDQFSVERPDGSNFTLKIRSTKLEDSAMYFCASSARDSSYEQYFGPGTRLTVT.

About this clone itself: Within the sample, other DNA sequences also encode this same CDR3. The rearrangement joins TRBV5-1 to TRBJ2-7; 13 nucleotides agree with TRBD2. CDR3 length: 15 amino acids. In germline, CDR1 is SGHRS, CDR2 YFSETQ. V was pared by 0 bases and J by 4 bases, with 1 base of the junction left unmatched. The DNA of the CDR3 is TGCGCCAGCAGCTTGGGACTAGCGGGAGGTTACGAGCAGTACTTC. This sequence encodes CASSLGLAGGYEQYF.

This clone turned up a few times. This sequence joins TRBV9 and TRBJ2-4; D call uncertain. The CDR3 has 16 residues. Germline assignment: CDR1 SGDLS and CDR2 YYNGEE. V lost 0 bases, J lost 0 bases, and 10 bases lay in between. This CDR3 reads CASSVGATSAKNIQYF. For the CDR3, the DNA is TGTGCCAGCAGCGTAGGGGCGACATCAGCCAAAAACATTCAGTACTTC.

The rearrangement links TRBV18 to TRBJ1-4; D gene unclear. The V end lost 3 bases, the J end lost 0 bases, and 11 bases lay between the germline ends. Germline V lookup: CDR1 KGHSH, CDR2 LQKENI. The CDR3 totals 16 residues. CDR3 bases: TGTGCCAGCTCACCCCGGAACGGAGCAACTAATGAAAAACTGTTTTTT. Its protein is CASSPRNGATNEKLFF.

This chain links TRBV6-1 with TRBJ2-7; the match to TRBD1 covers 8 bases. The J segment lost 0 bases and the V segment lost 6 bases, leaving 7 bases of the junction unmatched. Looked up from germline, CDR1 is MNHNS and CDR2 is SASEGT. This CDR3 has 15 residues. Here the CDR3 DNA reads TGTGCCAGCAGGGCAGGGGGCACGACCTCCTACGAGCAGTACTTC. This gives the protein CASRAGGTTSYEQYF.

This chain connects TRBV19 to TRBJ2-5; 11 bases map to TRBD2. CDR3 size: 18 residues. The V gene's germline CDR1 is LNHDA and CDR2 SQIVND (reference sequence). V gave up 5 bases and J gave up 2 bases; unmatched junction bases: 13. The CDR3 DNA reads as TGTGCCAGTAGTCCCGGGACTAGCGGAAACCATCTACAAGAGACCCAGTACTTC. It encodes CASSPGTSGNHLQETQYF.

This chain joins TRBV9 and TRBJ1-1; TRBD1 agrees at 10 bases. There are 14 residues in the CDR3. Germline assignment: CDR1 SGDLS and CDR2 YYNGEE. The J segment lost 5 bases and the V segment lost 3 bases, leaving 4 bases of the junction unmatched. CDR3 in amino acids: CASSGGQGGTEAFF. The CDR3 coding sequence is TGTGCCAGCAGCGGCGGACAGGGGGGTACTGAAGCTTTCTTT. Using reference TRBV9 and TRBJ1-1 for the parts outside the CDR3, the full variable domain is DSGVTQTPKHLITATGQRVTLRCSPRSGDLSVYWYQQSLDQGLQFLIQYYNGEERAKGNILERFSAQQFPDLHSELNLSSLELGDSALYFCASSGGQGGTEAFFGQGTRLTVV.

This clone occurred once. The V and J genes are TRBV11-2 and TRBJ1-4; D is unresolved. V was cut by 1 base and J by 5 bases, with 5 bases left in between. Germline V lookup: CDR1 SGHAT, CDR2 FQNNGV. The length of the CDR3 is 13 residues. DNA for the CDR3: TGTGCCAGCAGCTTAGTCGTAAATGAAAAACTGTTTTTT. Translated, it gives CASSLVVNEKLFF.

This clone was counted a few times. V usage is TRBV7-3 and J usage is TRBJ2-1, with a possible D match to TRBD2 (6 bases). V was clipped by 4 bases and J by 10 bases, with 17 bases between them. The V gene's germline CDR1 is SGHTA and CDR2 FQGTGA. The CDR3 is made up of 14 amino acids. CDR3 region: CASSSWISGSEQFF. CDR3 nucleotides: TGTGCCAGCAGCTCCTGGATTAGCGGCTCGGAGCAGTTCTTC.

V is TRBV6-5 and J is TRBJ1-2; weak D call: TRBD1 (5 bases). The CDR3 extends over 14 amino acids. Germline lookup yields CDR1 MNHEY and CDR2 SVGAGI. V shed 2 bases and J shed 2 bases, with 9 bases lying between them. CDR3 coding DNA: TGTGCCAGCAGTTACCTCGGGGGGAACTATGGCTACACCTTC. Translation gives CASSYLGGNYGYTF.

The chain links TRBV4-3 to TRBJ2-7; 8 bases are a match to TRBD2. From germline, CDR1 is LGHNA and CDR2 YSLEER. Unmatched junction bases numbered 13, after V lost 4 bases and J lost 8 bases. The CDR3 has 15 residues. CDR3 DNA sequence: TGCGCCAGCAGCCCCTCGAGGGGCGGGAGGACTCAGCAGTACTTC. It specifies CASSPSRGGRTQQYF.

This chain links TRBV6-6 with TRBJ1-1, with D uncertain. Between the trimmed V and J ends, which lost 6 bases and 5 bases, there was a span of 19 bases. This CDR3 contains 15 residues. The germline CDR1 and CDR2 sequences are MNHNY and SVGAGI (reference sequence). The DNA of the CDR3 is TGTGCCAGCAGCCCGGGAGCCGTAAGGAGGACTGAAGCTTTCTTT. Protein sequence: CASSPGAVRRTEAFF.

The rearrangement links TRBV7-5 to TRBJ2-1; TRBD2, the table's D call, lacks a check against the DNA. TRBV7-5 is marked as a pseudogene. The length of the CDR3 is 16 residues. CDR3 in amino acids: CARSLGLAESYNEQFF. In DNA form, the CDR3 reads TGTGCCAGAAGCTTGGGACTAGCGGAATCCTACAATGAGCAGTTCTTC.

The chain uses TRBV18 and TRBJ2-3, with 10 bases fitting TRBD2. J gave up 1 base and V 3 bases, and 10 bases lay outside the gene matches. This CDR3 has 18 residues. Looked up from germline, CDR1 is KGHSH and CDR2 is LQKENI. The CDR3 sequence: CASSPGLAGVAGTDTQYF. The CDR3 DNA sequence: TGTGCCAGCTCACCTGGGCTAGCGGGAGTAGCGGGCACAGATACGCAGTATTTT.

This chain joins TRBV9 and TRBJ2-3, with 7 bases aligning to TRBD1. The trim removed 1 base at V and 0 bases at J, leaving 14 bases unmatched. This CDR3 has 19 residues. The germline V gene encodes CDR1 SGDLS and CDR2 YYNGEE. The DNA for the CDR3 is TGTGCCAGCAGCGTACAAACTGGGACAGCGAGAACTAGCACAGATACGCAGTATTTT. Protein product: CASSVQTGTARTSTDTQYF.

This clone was found a few times. V gene TRBV28 combines with J gene TRBJ2-7; 7 bases agree with TRBD2. Trimming took 8 bases from V and 3 from J; bases not matched to a gene: 4. The germline V gene has CDR1 MDHEN and CDR2 SYDVKM. The CDR3 sequence is 12 residues long. The DNA of the CDR3 is TGTGCCAGCGCTGGGGGGGACTACGAGCAGTACTTC. Its translation is CASAGGDYEQYF.

This chain uses TRBV10-3 with TRBJ1-1; TRBD1 is a possible D gene (5 bases). V lost 3 bases, J lost 1 base, and 12 bases lay in between. Germline loops: CDR1 ENHRY, CDR2 SYGVKD. CDR3 length equals 15 residues. CDR3 DNA sequence: TGTGCCATCAGTGACCTAGGGAGGGGGAACACTGAAGCTTTCTTT. Protein: CAISDLGRGNTEAFF.

This chain connects TRBV7-9 to TRBJ2-2, with 7 positions matching TRBD2. V trimming: 4 bases; J trimming: 2 bases; junction bases outside the gene matches: 4. This CDR3 has 15 residues. CDR1 is SEHNR, CDR2 FQNEAQ, per germline (reference sequence). CDR3 DNA: TGTGCCAGCAGCTACGGGACTACTAACACCGGGGAGCTGTTTTTT. This codes for CASSYGTTNTGELFF.